One and the same sample provided the 11 T cell receptor beta chains below, sequenced in a study of T cell repertoires in cytomegalovirus infection. TCRdb recomputed calls from the reads with MiXCR, one row per CDR3 protein. The table lists 600,000 to 800,000 distinct CDR3 sequences, roughly 26% of them singletons. Sequenced: CD8+ T cells from PBMCs. The receptors come from a human donor in good health (CMV status not recorded). Some clones in this sample may be carry-over from other donors' samples.

CDR3 protein: CASSLEGGTGKAGEQYF. CDR3 coding DNA: TGTGCCAGCAGCTTAGAGGGCGGGACAGGGAAAGCTGGCGAGCAGTACTTC. This rearrangement joins TRBV7-9 to TRBJ2-7; 9 bases fit TRBD1. CDR1 is SEHNR, CDR2 FQNEAQ, per germline (reference sequence). The CDR3 consists of 17 residues. J gave up 6 bases and V 1 base, and 13 bases lay outside the gene matches.

This clonotype was seen ten or more times. CDR3: CATSDVGGHRDTQYF. Written as DNA, the CDR3 is TGTGCCACCAGTGATGTAGGGGGGCACCGAGATACGCAGTATTTT. The chain uses TRBV24-1 and TRBJ2-3; the D gene could be TRBD1 or TRBD2 (6 bases each). The CDR3 has 15 residues. The germline V gene encodes CDR1 KGHDR and CDR2 SFDVKD. Between the trimmed V and J ends, which lost 3 bases and 5 bases, there was a span of 14 bases.

This clonotype was counted between two and nine times. The genes are TRBV28 and TRBJ1-5; D is uncertain. Per germline, CDR1 MDHEN and CDR2 SYDVKM. Trimming pared 3 bases from V and 5 bases from J, leaving 11 bases between. CDR3 size: 14 residues. CDR3 in amino acids: CASSFEGFDQPQHF. Written as DNA, the CDR3 is TGTGCCAGCAGTTTTGAGGGATTTGATCAGCCCCAGCATTTT.

This sequence joins TRBV20-1 and TRBJ1-1; TRBD1 might be the D (5 bases). This CDR3 is built from 12 residues. CDR1 is DFQATT, CDR2 SNEGSKA, per germline (reference sequence). V lost 7 bases to trimming and J lost 1 base, with 10 bases between them. CDR3 sequence: CSVRDWNTEAFF. The CDR3 nucleotides are TGCAGTGTCCGGGACTGGAACACTGAAGCTTTCTTT.

The V and J genes are TRBV28 and TRBJ2-5; perhaps TRBD2 as D (6 bases). CDR1 and CDR2 (germline): MDHEN, SYDVKM. This CDR3 is built from 16 residues. Trimming took 3 bases from V and 2 from J, leaving 16 bases between them. The CDR3 DNA reads TGTGCCAGCAGTTTTGCTGTGCGGGACTGGCAAGAGACCCAGTACTTC. Protein sequence: CASSFAVRDWQETQYF.

The chain links TRBV29-1 to TRBJ2-1; D remains unclear. Per germline, CDR1 SQVTM and CDR2 ANQGSEA. The CDR3 runs to 13 residues. The V end lost 7 bases, the J end lost 4 bases, and 14 bases lay between the germline ends. This CDR3 reads CSARAKRYNEQFF. CDR3 DNA sequence: TGCAGCGCCCGTGCTAAAAGGTACAATGAGCAGTTCTTC.

V and J are TRBV5-5 and TRBJ2-7; D call uncertain. Between the trimmed V and J ends, which lost 3 bases and 6 bases, there was a span of 10 bases. The CDR3 extends over 12 amino acids. Germline V gene sequence: CDR1 SGHKS, CDR2 YYEKEE (reference sequence). This CDR3 reads CASSSSSGEQYV. CDR3 DNA sequence: TGTGCCAGCAGCTCGTCCTCGGGCGAGCAGTACGTC.

This clonotype was picked up a small number of times. V usage is TRBV7-9 and J usage is TRBJ2-4; 9 nucleotides line up with TRBD1. CDR1 and CDR2 (germline): SEHNR, FQNEAQ (reference sequence). The CDR3 length is 18 residues. Trimming at V came to 4 bases and at J to 0 bases, leaving 10 bases not matched to a gene. DNA for the CDR3: TGTGCCAGCAGCTCCGGGACAGGGAAGATCGTAGCCAAAAACATTCAGTACTTC. This gives the protein CASSSGTGKIVAKNIQYF. Variable domain in full (rest from reference TRBV7-9 and TRBJ2-4): DTGVSQNPRHKITKRGQNVTFRCDPISEHNRLYWYRQTLGQGPEFLTYFQNEAQLEKSRLLSDRFSAERPKGSFSTLEIQRTEQGDSAMYLCASSSGTGKIVAKNIQYFGAGTRLSVL.

This sequence joins TRBV20-1 and TRBJ2-7; TRBD2 aligns across 10 bases. The junction had 8 bases not matched to a gene; V was cut back by 0 bases and J by 0 bases. CDR3 length: 17 residues. Germline assignment: CDR1 DFQATT and CDR2 SNEGSKA (reference sequence). Here the CDR3 DNA reads TGCAGTGCTAGAGATTCACTAGCGGGGCTGAGCTCCTACGAGCAGTACTTC. Amino acids: CSARDSLAGLSSYEQYF.

The chain uses TRBV7-4 and TRBJ2-3, with 12 bases identical to TRBD2. Germline CDR1 reads SGHVT; CDR2 reads SQSDAQ. The CDR3 totals 20 residues. The V gene end was trimmed by 4 bases and the J gene end by 2 bases; junction bases not matched to a gene: 16. The CDR3 loop reads CASSSLVPLTSGGITDTQYF. In DNA, the CDR3 is TGTGCCAGCAGCTCGCTAGTGCCCCTCACTAGCGGGGGGATCACAGATACGCAGTATTTT.

The rearrangement uses TRBV7-2 and TRBJ1-2; D gene unclear. The V end lost 1 base, the J end lost 4 bases, and 16 bases lay between the germline ends. The length of the CDR3 is 16 residues. CDR1 is SGHTA, CDR2 FQGNSA, per germline. The CDR3 loop is CASSLGVGSDRYGYTF. CDR3 coding DNA: TGTGCCAGCAGCTTAGGGGTTGGCTCGGACCGCTATGGCTACACCTTC.